This T cell receptor beta chain was recorded in a study of T cells in Graves' hyperthyroidism and ophthalmopathy. The wider study: Blood was drawn when the patient was first diagnosed and still untreated. Regarding the study as a whole: Blood also carried most thyroid clonotypes expanded above 0.001. Ophthalmopathy could be told apart from stable hyperthyroidism with a 13 V-J model.

With 5 bases removed from V and 0 bases from J, the gap between germline ends came to 14 bases. CDR1 and CDR2 (germline): SGHTA, FQGTGA. CDR3 size: 15 residues. TCR beta CDR3 region amplification was performed from RNA transcripts. Initially, a first-round RT-PCR of the TCR CDR3 employed the HTBI primer set. TCRdb called the multiplex PCR reads again in MiXCR, with one record for every CDR3 protein. The sample contains hundreds of thousands of distinct CDR3 sequences, less than 20% of which appear only once. This clonotype was seen at least ten times. Its antigen is currently unknown. Clinical symptoms, serum thyroxine and TRAb, thyroid ultrasound and orbital computed tomography were used for the diagnoses.

The source material was blood. The TCR sequence derives from a woman under 30 with Graves' hyperthyroidism. The chain recombines TRBV7-3 with TRBJ2-7, with D perhaps given as TRBD1 or TRBD2 (5 bases each). The DNA for the CDR3 is TGTGCCAGCAGCCTCTCGGGGCACAGCTCCTACGAGCAGTACTTC. Its translation is CASSLSGHSSYEQYF.